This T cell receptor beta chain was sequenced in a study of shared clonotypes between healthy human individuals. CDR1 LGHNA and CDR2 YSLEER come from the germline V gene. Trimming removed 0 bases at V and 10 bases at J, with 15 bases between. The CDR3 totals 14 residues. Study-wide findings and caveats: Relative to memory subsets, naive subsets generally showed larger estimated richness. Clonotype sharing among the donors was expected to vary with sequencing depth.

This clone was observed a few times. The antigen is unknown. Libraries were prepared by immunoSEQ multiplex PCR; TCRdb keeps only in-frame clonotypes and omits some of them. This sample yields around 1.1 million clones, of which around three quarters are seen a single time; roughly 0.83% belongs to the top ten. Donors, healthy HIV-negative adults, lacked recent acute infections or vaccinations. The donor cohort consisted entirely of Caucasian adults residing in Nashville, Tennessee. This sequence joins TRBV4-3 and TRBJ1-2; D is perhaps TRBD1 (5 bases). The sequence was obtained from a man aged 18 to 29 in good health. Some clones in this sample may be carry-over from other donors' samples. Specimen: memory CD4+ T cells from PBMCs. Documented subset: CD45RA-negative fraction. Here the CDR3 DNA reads TGCGCCAGCAGCCAAGATGGGCAGGGTAGTATCTACACCTTC. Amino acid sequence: CASSQDGQGSIYTF.